This passage covers 13 T cell receptor beta chains from one sample sequenced in a study of T cell responses to AZD1222 COVID-19 vaccine. Clones were read by immunoSEQ multiplex PCR, and TCRdb kept only the in-frame ones, dropping some. The data show over 100,000 clones, with 80% to 85% seen just once and under 10% held by the top ten. The material was peripheral blood, obtained on day 0 of AZD1222 vaccination. The origin of the receptors is an adult in good health.

The chain is built from TRBV7-9 and TRBJ2-5; 9 nucleotides agree with TRBD2. The junction had 9 bases not matched to a gene; V was cut back by 3 bases and J by 7 bases. In germline, CDR1 is SEHNR, CDR2 FQNEAQ (reference sequence). The CDR3 length is 15 residues. This CDR3 reads CASSFTSGSLVTQYF. The DNA of the CDR3 is TGTGCCAGCAGCTTCACTAGCGGGTCACTGGTGACCCAGTACTTC.

The genes are TRBV6-5 and TRBJ1-3, with D maybe TRBD1 (6 bases). Trimming removed 0 bases from V and 4 bases from J, with 10 bases in between. The CDR3 runs 15 residues. CDR1 MNHEY and CDR2 SVGAGI come from the germline V gene. The CDR3 DNA follows: TGTGCCAGCAGTTACTCTGGGACATCCGGAAACACCATATATTTT. Protein sequence: CASSYSGTSGNTIYF.

This sequence joins TRBV11-3 and TRBJ2-1; tentatively, D is TRBD1 (5 bases). Germline V lookup: CDR1 SGHNT, CDR2 YENEEA. The CDR3 covers 17 residues. V lost 1 base and J 0 bases, leaving 13 bases between the germline ends. The CDR3 spells CASSLALRRDSYNEQFF. The DNA for the CDR3 is TGTGCCAGCAGCTTAGCCCTGCGCAGGGACTCCTACAATGAGCAGTTCTTC.

The chain employs TRBV19 and TRBJ2-2; TRBD1 is a possible D gene (6 bases). V shed 7 bases and J shed 7 bases, with 16 bases lying between them. The CDR3 contains 14 residues. Looked up from germline, CDR1 is LNHDA and CDR2 is SQIVND (reference sequence). The CDR3 DNA is TGTGCCAGTAAGGAACAGGGAAGTGGCGGGGAGCTGTTTTTT. Translated, it gives CASKEQGSGGELFF.

In this sample, this clone turned up a few times. V usage is TRBV5-8 and J usage is TRBJ2-2, with D possibly TRBD1 on 5 matching bases. This CDR3 comprises 16 residues. Trimming shortened V by 0 bases and J by 4 bases, and 13 bases separated the two germline ends. Germline values: CDR1 SGHTS, CDR2 YDEGEE. CDR3 protein: CASSLARWGGTGELFF. The DNA of the CDR3 is TGTGCCAGCAGCTTGGCCCGATGGGGCGGCACCGGGGAGCTGTTTTTT. The full variable domain, rest sourced from reference TRBV5-8 and TRBJ2-2, is EAGVTQSPTHLIKTRGQQATLRCSPISGHTSVYWYQQALGLGLQFLLWYDEGEERNRGNFPPRFSGRQFPNYSSELNVNALELEDSALYLCASSLARWGGTGELFFGEGSRLTVL.

J is TRBJ2-2 and V is TRBV18; D may correspond to TRBD1 or TRBD2 (6 bases each). The germline gives CDR1 KGHSH, CDR2 LQKENI. Trimming removed 5 bases from V and 3 bases from J, with 16 bases in between. This CDR3 region has 16 residues. CDR3 sequence: CASSAGQGKYTGELFF. As DNA, the CDR3 is TGTGCCAGCTCAGCGGGGCAGGGGAAGTACACCGGGGAGCTGTTTTTT.

The chain links TRBV19 to TRBJ2-1; D may be TRBD2 (6 bases). Germline assignment: CDR1 LNHDA and CDR2 SQIVND (reference sequence). V dropped 10 bases and J dropped 0 bases, with 13 bases sitting between them. The CDR3 loop spans 14 amino acids. CDR3 in amino acids: CATRDSRSYNEQFF. The CDR3 DNA is TGTGCCACTAGGGACTCACGCTCCTACAATGAGCAGTTCTTC.

The rearrangement uses TRBV7-2 and TRBJ1-5; possibly TRBD1 for D (5 bases). V lost 8 bases, J lost 3 bases, and 11 bases lay in between. Germline lookup yields CDR1 SGHTA and CDR2 FQGNSA. The CDR3 consists of 13 residues. Written as DNA, the CDR3 is TGTGCCAGCGGACATCCATTCAATCAGCCCCAGCATTTT. Translating it yields CASGHPFNQPQHF.

This clone was seen a handful of times. This chain links TRBV25-1 with TRBJ1-6; D is uncertain. CDR3 size: 14 residues. Looked up from germline, CDR1 is MGHDK and CDR2 is SYGVNS. The ends were cut back, 2 bases at V and 5 bases at J, with 7 bases in the middle. As DNA, the CDR3 is TGTGCCAGCAGTGAACAGCCGAATAATTCACCCCTCCACTTT. It codes for CASSEQPNNSPLHF.

This clone was counted only a few times. This chain joins TRBV6-2 or TRBV6-3 and TRBJ2-2; 8 bases map to TRBD1. Germline V CDR1 and CDR2: MNHEY, SVGEGT. CDR3 length: 15 residues. V lost 6 bases to trimming and J lost 4 bases; unmatched junction nucleotides: 7. The CDR3 sequence: CASSPGGRRTGELFF. The DNA of the CDR3 is TGTGCCAGCAGCCCAGGGGGCCGTCGCACCGGGGAGCTGTTTTTT.

This rearrangement joins TRBV28 to TRBJ1-3; the match to TRBD1 covers 7 bases. The CDR3 is 18 amino acids. V was pared by 2 bases and J by 4 bases, with 14 bases of the junction left unmatched. Germline V gene lookup returns CDR1 MDHEN and CDR2 SYDVKM. CDR3 region: CASSLPPRGTVAGNTIYF. CDR3 coding DNA: TGTGCCAGCAGTTTACCCCCCCGGGGGACAGTGGCCGGAAACACCATATATTTT.

The chain links TRBV2 to TRBJ2-3; the D is unclear. Germline V CDR1 and CDR2: SNHLY, FYNNEI. The CDR3 length is 13 residues. Trimming pared 8 bases from V and 2 bases from J, leaving 11 bases between. The CDR3: CASLVEFTDTQYF. The CDR3 DNA sequence: TGTGCCAGCCTAGTTGAATTCACAGATACGCAGTATTTT.

This clone appeared a few times. The same CDR3 can be traced to other DNA sequences in this sample. The chain is built from TRBV5-1 and TRBJ2-7; D uncertain. The V end was cut by 0 bases, the J end by 4 bases, with 2 bases between. CDR1 and CDR2 from the germline V gene are SGHRS and YFSETQ. The CDR3 has 11 amino acids. CDR3 region: CASSLAYEQYF. The CDR3 DNA sequence: TGCGCCAGCAGCTTGGCGTACGAGCAGTACTTC.